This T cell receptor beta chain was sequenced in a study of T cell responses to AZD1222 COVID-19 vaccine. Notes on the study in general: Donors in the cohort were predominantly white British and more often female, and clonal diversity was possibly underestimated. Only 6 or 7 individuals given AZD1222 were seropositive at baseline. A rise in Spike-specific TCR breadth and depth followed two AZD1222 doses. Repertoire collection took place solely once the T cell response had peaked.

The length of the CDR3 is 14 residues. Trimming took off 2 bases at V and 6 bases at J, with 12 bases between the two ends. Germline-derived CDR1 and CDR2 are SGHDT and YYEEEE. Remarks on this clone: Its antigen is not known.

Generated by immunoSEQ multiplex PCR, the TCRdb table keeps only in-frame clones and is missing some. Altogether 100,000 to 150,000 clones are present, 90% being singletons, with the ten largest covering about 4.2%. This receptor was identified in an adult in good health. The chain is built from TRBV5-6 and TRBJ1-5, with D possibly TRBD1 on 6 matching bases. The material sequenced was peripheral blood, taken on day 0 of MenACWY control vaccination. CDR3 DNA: TGTGCCAGCAGCTTCAGGGGTTCGGGTCAGCCCCAGCATTTT. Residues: CASSFRGSGQPQHF.